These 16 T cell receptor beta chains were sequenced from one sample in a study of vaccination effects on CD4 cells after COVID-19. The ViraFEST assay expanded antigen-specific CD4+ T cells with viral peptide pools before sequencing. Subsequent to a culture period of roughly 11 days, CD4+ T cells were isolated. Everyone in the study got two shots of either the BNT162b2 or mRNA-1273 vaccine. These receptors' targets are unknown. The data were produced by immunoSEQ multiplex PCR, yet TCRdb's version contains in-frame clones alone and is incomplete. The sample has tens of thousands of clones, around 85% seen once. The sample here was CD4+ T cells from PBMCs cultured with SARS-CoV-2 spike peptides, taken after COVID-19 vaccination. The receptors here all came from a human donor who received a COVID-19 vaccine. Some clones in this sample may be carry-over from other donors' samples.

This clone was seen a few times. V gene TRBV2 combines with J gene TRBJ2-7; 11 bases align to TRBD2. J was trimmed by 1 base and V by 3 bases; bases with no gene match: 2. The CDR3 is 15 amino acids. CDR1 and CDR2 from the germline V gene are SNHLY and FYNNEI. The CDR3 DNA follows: TGTGCCAGCAGTGACCCTAGCGGGGGGTCCTACGAGCAGTACGTC. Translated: CASSDPSGGSYEQYV.

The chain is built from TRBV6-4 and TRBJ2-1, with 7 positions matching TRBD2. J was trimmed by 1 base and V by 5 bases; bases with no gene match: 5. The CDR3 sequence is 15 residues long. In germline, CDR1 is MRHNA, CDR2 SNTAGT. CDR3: CASSLKLASYNEQFF. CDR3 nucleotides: TGTGCCAGCAGTCTTAAACTAGCGTCCTACAATGAGCAGTTCTTC.

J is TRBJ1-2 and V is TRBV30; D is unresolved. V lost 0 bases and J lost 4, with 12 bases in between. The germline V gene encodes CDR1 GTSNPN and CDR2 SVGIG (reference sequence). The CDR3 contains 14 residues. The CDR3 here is CAWSVKTDTYGYTF. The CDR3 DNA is TGTGCCTGGAGTGTAAAAACAGACACCTATGGCTACACCTTC.

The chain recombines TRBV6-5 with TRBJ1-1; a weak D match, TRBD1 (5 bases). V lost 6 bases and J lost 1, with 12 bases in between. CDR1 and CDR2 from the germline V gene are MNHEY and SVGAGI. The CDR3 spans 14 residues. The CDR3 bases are TGTGCCAGCAGCCCGGGACGGACGAACACTGAAGCTTTCTTT. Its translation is CASSPGRTNTEAFF.

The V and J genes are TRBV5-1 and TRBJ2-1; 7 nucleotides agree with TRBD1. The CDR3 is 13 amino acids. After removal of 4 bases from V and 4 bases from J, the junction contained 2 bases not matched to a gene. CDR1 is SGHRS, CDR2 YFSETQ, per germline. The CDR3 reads CASSPTGYNEQFF. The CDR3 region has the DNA TGCGCCAGCAGCCCGACAGGGTACAATGAGCAGTTCTTC.

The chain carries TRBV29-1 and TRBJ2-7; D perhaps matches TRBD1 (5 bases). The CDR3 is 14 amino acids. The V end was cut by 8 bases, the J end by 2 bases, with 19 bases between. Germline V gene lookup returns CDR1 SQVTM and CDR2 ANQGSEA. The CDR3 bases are TGCAGCCGTAGGACAACCCAGTACGCCTACGAGCAGTACGTC. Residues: CSRRTTQYAYEQYV.

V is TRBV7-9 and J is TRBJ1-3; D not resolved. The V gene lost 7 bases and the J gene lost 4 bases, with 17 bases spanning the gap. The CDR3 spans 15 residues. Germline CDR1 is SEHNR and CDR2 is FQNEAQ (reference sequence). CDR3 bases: TGTGCCAGCACCGCAGCGGGGTCGGGAGGAAACACCATATATTTT. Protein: CASTAAGSGGNTIYF.

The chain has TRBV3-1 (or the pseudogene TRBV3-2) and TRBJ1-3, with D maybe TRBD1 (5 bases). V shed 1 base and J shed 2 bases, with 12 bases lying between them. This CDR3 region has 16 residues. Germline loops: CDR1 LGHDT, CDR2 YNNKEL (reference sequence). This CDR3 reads CASSQVVWGPGNTIYF. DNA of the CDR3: TGTGCCAGCAGCCAAGTGGTTTGGGGCCCTGGAAACACCATATATTTT.

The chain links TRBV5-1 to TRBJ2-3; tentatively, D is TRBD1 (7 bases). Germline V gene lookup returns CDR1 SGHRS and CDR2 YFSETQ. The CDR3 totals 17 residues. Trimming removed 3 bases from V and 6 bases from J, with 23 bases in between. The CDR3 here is CASSSGVGGGAPDTQYF. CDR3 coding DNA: TGCGCCAGCAGCTCCGGGGTTGGAGGGGGCGCCCCGGATACGCAGTATTTT.

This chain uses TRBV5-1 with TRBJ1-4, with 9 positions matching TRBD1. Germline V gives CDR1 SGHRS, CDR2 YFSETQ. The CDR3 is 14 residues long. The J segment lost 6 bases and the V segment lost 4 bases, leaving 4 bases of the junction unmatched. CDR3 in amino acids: CASSPQGADEKLFF. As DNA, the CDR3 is TGCGCCAGCAGCCCACAGGGGGCCGATGAAAAACTGTTTTTT.

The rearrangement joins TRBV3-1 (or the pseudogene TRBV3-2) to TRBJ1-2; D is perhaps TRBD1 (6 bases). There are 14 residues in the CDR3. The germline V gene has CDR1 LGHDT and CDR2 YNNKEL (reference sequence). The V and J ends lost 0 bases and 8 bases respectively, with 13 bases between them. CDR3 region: CASSQDWGARGYTF. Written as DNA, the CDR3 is TGTGCCAGCAGCCAAGATTGGGGGGCTCGGGGCTACACCTTC.

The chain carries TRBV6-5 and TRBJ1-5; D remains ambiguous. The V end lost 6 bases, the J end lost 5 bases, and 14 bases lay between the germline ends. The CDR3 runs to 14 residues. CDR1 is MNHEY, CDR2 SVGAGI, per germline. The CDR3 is CASSPSAGDQPQHF. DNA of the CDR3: TGTGCCAGCAGCCCGTCGGCGGGAGATCAGCCCCAGCATTTT.

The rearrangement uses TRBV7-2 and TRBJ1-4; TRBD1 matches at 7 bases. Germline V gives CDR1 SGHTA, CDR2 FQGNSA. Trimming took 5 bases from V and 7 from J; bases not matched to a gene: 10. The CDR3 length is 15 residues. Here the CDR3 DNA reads TGTGCCAGCAGCCCCCCCGGACAGGAGGGTGAAAAACTGTTTTTT. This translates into CASSPPGQEGEKLFF.

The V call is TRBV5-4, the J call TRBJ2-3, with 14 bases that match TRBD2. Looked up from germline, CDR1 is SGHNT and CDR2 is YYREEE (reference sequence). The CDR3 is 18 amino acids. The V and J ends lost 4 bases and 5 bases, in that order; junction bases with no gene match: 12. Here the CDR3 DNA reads TGTGCCAGCAGCCGTGATGGGACTAGCGGGGGAGCAGGAGATACGCAGTATTTT. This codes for CASSRDGTSGGAGDTQYF.

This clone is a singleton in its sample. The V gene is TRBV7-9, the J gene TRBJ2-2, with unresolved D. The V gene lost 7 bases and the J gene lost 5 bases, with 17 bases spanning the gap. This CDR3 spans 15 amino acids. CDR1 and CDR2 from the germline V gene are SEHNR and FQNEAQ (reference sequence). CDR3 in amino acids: CASTVIRGRTGELFF. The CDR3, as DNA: TGTGCCAGCACCGTAATCCGCGGCCGTACCGGGGAGCTGTTTTTT.

CDR3 residues: CASSFASGGGDTQYF. For the CDR3, the DNA is TGTGCCAGCAGCTTTGCTAGCGGGGGAGGAGATACGCAGTATTTT. The chain has TRBV12-1 and TRBJ2-3; TRBD2 is taken as the D call from the table, unchecked against the DNA. TRBV12-1 is termed a pseudogene. CDR3 length equals 15 residues.